Each of the 27 T cell receptor beta chains below was sequenced from the same sample in a study of human CD8 memory T cell subsets. The TCR beta sequencing libraries came from UMI-labeled 5' RACE. TCRdb reanalyzed the 5' RACE reads, giving one entry per CDR3 protein sequence and no DNA. The sample totals about 6,200 distinct CDR3 sequences; its top ten clones hold roughly 40%. The material sequenced was CD8+ effector memory T cells (TEM) sorted from PBMCs. Stated subset: effector memory CD8 T cells, CCR7- CD45RO+ CD95+. These receptors all come from a human donor in good health.

The chain employs TRBV20-1 and TRBJ1-2; TCRdb's D gene call, TRBD1, goes unchecked for lack of DNA. Germline-derived CDR1 and CDR2 are DFQATT and SNEGSKA (reference sequence). This CDR3 region has 13 residues. This CDR3 reads CSASDQGALGYTF.

The chain employs TRBV7-9 and TRBJ2-5; TCRdb's D gene call, TRBD2, goes unchecked for lack of DNA. CDR1 is SEHNR and CDR2 is FQNEAQ in the germline V gene (reference sequence). The CDR3 is made up of 15 amino acids. The CDR3 loop is CASSALTSGMETQYF. Filled out from reference TRBV7-9 and TRBJ2-5, the complete variable domain reads DTGVSQNPRHKITKRGQNVTFRCDPISEHNRLYWYRQTLGQGPEFLTYFQNEAQLEKSRLLSDRFSAERPKGSFSTLEIQRTEQGDSAMYLCASSALTSGMETQYFGPGTRLLVL.

This rearrangement joins TRBV14 to TRBJ1-2; TCRdb picks TRBD1, but there is no DNA to check that call. Germline lookup yields CDR1 SGHDN and CDR2 FVKESK. This CDR3 region has 15 residues. This CDR3 is CASSLDTLGDYGYTF.

This chain joins TRBV6-7 and TRBJ2-7; TCRdb returns TRBD1, unconfirmable since there is no DNA. TRBV6-7 has ORF status, its function being uncertain. CDR3 size: 16 residues. The CDR3 reads CASSYSPRAWTYEQYF.

The V gene is TRBV6-2 or TRBV6-3, the J gene TRBJ2-7. The CDR3 is 11 residues long. Germline V CDR1 and CDR2: MNHEY, SVGEGT. The CDR3 spells CASSYPSEQYF.

V and J are TRBV19 and TRBJ1-5; TCRdb returns TRBD1, unconfirmable since there is no DNA. This CDR3 has 17 amino acids. Germline V gives CDR1 LNHDA, CDR2 SQIVND (reference sequence). CDR3 loop: CASSSRGGIHSNQPQHF.

The rearrangement uses TRBV4-3 and TRBJ1-2; TCRdb outputs TRBD1, but without DNA this stays unchecked. Germline values: CDR1 LGHNA, CDR2 YSLEER. CDR3 length: 17 residues. The CDR3 loop reads CASSQDLGDRALYGYTF.

CDR3: CASSLGYYEQYF. The chain has TRBV12-3 or TRBV12-4 and TRBJ2-7. The CDR3 extends over 12 amino acids.

The chain links TRBV6-5 to TRBJ2-7. The V gene's germline CDR1 is MNHEY and CDR2 SVGAGI. This CDR3 is 14 amino acids long. CDR3 in amino acids: CASTSQDYSYEQYF.

V is TRBV7-9 and J is TRBJ2-7. Germline-derived CDR1 and CDR2 are SEHNR and FQNEAQ (reference sequence). The CDR3 length is 11 residues. The CDR3 loop is CASSPSYEQYF.

The genes are TRBV29-1 and TRBJ2-2; the D gene TCRdb calls, TRBD1, cannot be checked with no DNA. Per germline, CDR1 SQVTM and CDR2 ANQGSEA. The CDR3 is 16 residues long. The CDR3 region is CSVEMRRGGNTGELFF.

The gene calls are TRBV28 and TRBJ2-5; checking the TCRdb D call of TRBD1 is not possible without DNA. The CDR3 is made up of 17 amino acids. The germline CDR1 and CDR2 sequences are MDHEN and SYDVKM. The CDR3 loop reads CASSFRQGVGGQETQYF.

V usage is TRBV23-1 and J usage is TRBJ2-4; the D call of TRBD1 rests on TCRdb alone, since no DNA is present to check it. TRBV23-1 falls under the ORF class, with uncertain function. The CDR3 is 16 amino acids. This CDR3 is CASRPSPGHRENIQYF.

This chain joins TRBV6-6 and TRBJ1-1; no DNA is available, so the TRBD1 call from TCRdb remains unchecked. The CDR3 loop spans 16 amino acids. The germline V gene encodes CDR1 MNHNY and CDR2 SVGAGI (reference sequence). CDR3: CASRKGTGGMNTEAFF.

The CDR3 sequence is CASSSVTGNTGELFF. The chain couples TRBV6-5 to TRBJ2-2; TCRdb designates TRBD1, a call that cannot be tested without DNA. This CDR3 comprises 15 residues. The germline CDR1 and CDR2 sequences are MNHEY and SVGAGI.

This chain joins TRBV6-2 or TRBV6-3 and TRBJ1-1; there is no DNA to check the TCRdb D call of TRBD1. The germline V gene encodes CDR1 MNHEY and CDR2 SVGEGT. The CDR3 totals 14 residues. The CDR3 sequence: CASSYSSGVAEAFF.

V usage is TRBV20-1 and J usage is TRBJ1-1. Germline CDR1 reads DFQATT; CDR2 reads SNEGSKA (reference sequence). This CDR3 contains 15 residues. The CDR3 protein is CSAKPVGLGRAEAFF.

This chain links TRBV5-6 with TRBJ2-1. Germline V gene data show CDR1 as SGHDT and CDR2 as YYEEEE. The CDR3 runs to 13 residues. This CDR3 is CASSLELYNEQFF.

J is TRBJ1-3 and V is TRBV11-2; TCRdb calls TRBD1, which cannot be checked without DNA. The CDR3 sequence is 18 residues long. Germline CDR1 and CDR2: SGHAT and FQNNGV. CDR3 residues: CASRYRLLGPPSGNTIYF.

The V call is TRBV18, the J call TRBJ1-1; TCRdb outputs TRBD1, but without DNA this stays unchecked. The CDR3 loop spans 16 amino acids. CDR1 and CDR2 (germline): KGHSH, LQKENI. CDR3 amino acids: CASSPGTGYGLAEAFF.

The gene calls are TRBV3-1 and TRBJ2-3; TCRdb names TRBD2, which stays unverified in the absence of DNA. CDR3 length: 16 amino acids. Germline CDR1 and CDR2: LGHDT and YNNKEL (reference sequence). The CDR3 spells CASSQVASGGTDTQYF.

J is TRBJ2-1 and V is TRBV7-8; TCRdb designates TRBD1, a call that cannot be tested without DNA. Germline V gives CDR1 SGHVS, CDR2 FQNEAQ. The CDR3 consists of 14 residues. CDR3 amino acids: CASSARDRGNEQFF. The full variable domain, rest sourced from reference TRBV7-8 and TRBJ2-1, is GAGVSQSPRYKVAKRGQDVALRCDPISGHVSLFWYQQALGQGPEFLTYFQNEAQLDKSGLPSDRFFAERPEGSVSTLKIQRTQQEDSAVYLCASSARDRGNEQFFGPGTRLTVL.

By frequency, this clonotype registers medium-sized. The rearrangement joins TRBV24-1 to TRBJ1-1; the TRBD1 assignment by TCRdb is unverifiable without DNA. Germline lookup yields CDR1 KGHDR and CDR2 SFDVKD. The CDR3 runs 14 residues. The CDR3 here is CATSGGVMNTEAFF.

The chain links TRBV7-9 to TRBJ1-1. Germline V gene lookup returns CDR1 SEHNR and CDR2 FQNEAQ (reference sequence). This CDR3 contains 17 residues. CDR3 sequence reads: CASSPYRGNNMNTEAFF.

J is TRBJ1-1 and V is TRBV3-1; the D call of TRBD1 rests on TCRdb alone, since no DNA is present to check it. CDR1 and CDR2 from the germline V gene are LGHDT and YNNKEL (reference sequence). The CDR3 runs to 14 residues. The CDR3 here is CASSVSQGNTEAFF.

The chain has TRBV29-1 and TRBJ2-1. The CDR3 is made up of 12 amino acids. Germline-derived CDR1 and CDR2 are SQVTM and ANQGSEA. The CDR3 sequence: CSVVGNYNEQFF.

The CDR3 here is CATSRELNSPLHF. The genes are TRBV15 and TRBJ1-6. CDR3 length: 13 residues. Germline loops: CDR1 LNHNV, CDR2 YYDKDF (reference sequence).